This TCR beta chain came from a study of CD8 T cells in ankylosing spondylitis. TCRdb recomputed calls from the 5' RACE reads with MiXCR, one row per CDR3 protein. The sample has 200,000 or so distinct CDR3 sequences; around a sixth are singletons. CDR3 length: 16 residues. The germline gives CDR1 SGHDT, CDR2 YYEEEE. V was pared by 4 bases and J by 0 bases, with 17 bases between. This TCR derives from a male donor aged 10-35 years with ankylosing spondylitis or in good health (not recorded which). The sequencing sample was made of blood, either unsorted or a sorted T cell fraction (not recorded which). This sequence joins TRBV5-6 and TRBJ2-7; no clear D. CDR3 sequence: CASSLGLGKSSYEQYF. The CDR3 DNA follows: TGTGCCAGCAGCCTCGGCTTGGGGAAGAGCTCCTACGAGCAGTACTTC.